The 21 T cell receptor beta chains below all came from one sample that was sequenced in a study of monozygotic twins with inflammatory bowel disease. TCRdb reprocessed the 5' RACE reads, with one entry per CDR3 protein and no DNA. This sample's clone table lists 300,000 to 350,000 distinct CDR3 sequences. The sample was blood. The receptors here all came from a human donor with ulcerative colitis or Crohn's disease, or a healthy co-twin of an affected twin (not recorded which).

V gene TRBV15 combines with J gene TRBJ2-3; TCRdb reports TRBD1, a call that lacks DNA to check it against. The V gene's germline CDR1 is LNHNV and CDR2 YYDKDF (reference sequence). The CDR3 contains 18 residues. The CDR3 is CATSPRGSTPLGTDTQYF.

The chain combines TRBV7-2 with TRBJ1-1; TCRdb's assignment of TRBD1 cannot be checked, as there is no DNA. Germline CDR1 reads SGHTA; CDR2 reads FQGNSA. There are 15 residues in the CDR3. The CDR3 is CASRITLTGRGIAFF.

V gene TRBV5-4 combines with J gene TRBJ2-2; TCRdb names TRBD2, which stays unverified in the absence of DNA. The CDR3 contains 17 residues. The germline CDR1 and CDR2 sequences are SGHNT and YYREEE (reference sequence). The CDR3 sequence: CASSWGLAGGRAGELFF.

The gene calls are TRBV10-3 and TRBJ2-1. The length of the CDR3 is 17 residues. Germline V gene data show CDR1 as ENHRY and CDR2 as SYGVKD. CDR3 region: CAISESSSGRPDNEQFF.

This rearrangement joins TRBV7-9 to TRBJ2-4. Germline CDR1 reads SEHNR; CDR2 reads FQNEAQ (reference sequence). The CDR3 spans 15 residues. The CDR3 is CASSSTEQSKNMQYF.

This chain joins TRBV7-9 and TRBJ2-3; no DNA is available, so the TRBD1 call from TCRdb remains unchecked. CDR1 is SEHNR and CDR2 is FQNEAQ in the germline V gene (reference sequence). CDR3 length: 15 residues. CDR3 sequence reads: CASSSGQTHTDTQYF.

The chain links TRBV11-2 to TRBJ1-3; TCRdb's assignment of TRBD1 cannot be checked, as there is no DNA. Germline loops: CDR1 SGHAT, CDR2 FQNNGV. This CDR3 spans 18 amino acids. The CDR3 sequence is CASSSRSTGLLSGNTIYF.

The chain recombines TRBV6-5 with TRBJ1-2. The length of the CDR3 is 12 residues. From germline, CDR1 is MNHEY and CDR2 SVGAGI. The CDR3: CASGTPFYGYTF.

This rearrangement joins TRBV20-1 to TRBJ2-7. Germline loops: CDR1 DFQATT, CDR2 SNEGSKA (reference sequence). CDR3 size: 13 residues. CDR3 residues: CSARIPGSYEQYF.

This chain joins TRBV10-3 and TRBJ2-3; the D call of TRBD2 rests on TCRdb alone, since no DNA is present to check it. CDR3 length: 17 amino acids. Germline V gives CDR1 ENHRY, CDR2 SYGVKD. CDR3: CAISEFTGTSGPDTQYF.

The chain uses TRBV28 and TRBJ1-5; TCRdb's D call, TRBD1, is unchecked because there is no DNA. From germline, CDR1 is MDHEN and CDR2 SYDVKM. CDR3 size: 15 residues. Here the CDR3 reads CASSLVGGLNQPQHF.

The chain carries TRBV28 and TRBJ2-7. The CDR3 loop spans 12 amino acids. The germline V gene has CDR1 MDHEN and CDR2 SYDVKM. The CDR3 protein is CASKSTYYEQYF.

The gene calls are TRBV6-1 and TRBJ2-1; checking the TCRdb D call of TRBD1 is not possible without DNA. This CDR3 contains 14 residues. Germline CDR1 is MNHNS and CDR2 is SASEGT. This CDR3 reads CASTPGVTNNEQFF.

The chain carries TRBV24-1 and TRBJ2-7; TCRdb selects TRBD2, and the lack of DNA leaves this call unchecked. CDR3 length equals 15 residues. Germline V gene sequence: CDR1 KGHDR, CDR2 SFDVKD. CDR3 in amino acids: CATSETGTKTYEQYF.

The chain links TRBV5-1 to TRBJ2-1; TCRdb outputs TRBD1, but without DNA this stays unchecked. This CDR3 comprises 14 residues. Germline loops: CDR1 SGHRS, CDR2 YFSETQ. Here the CDR3 reads CASSPQETGDEQFF. The full variable domain, in which reference TRBV5-1 and TRBJ2-1 provide the parts outside the CDR3, is KAGVTQTPRYLIKTRGQQVTLSCSPISGHRSVSWYQQTPGQGLQFLFEYFSETQRNKGNFPGRFSGRQFSNSRSEMNVSTLELGDSALYLCASSPQETGDEQFFGPGTRLTVL.

V usage is TRBV7-2 and J usage is TRBJ2-2. This CDR3 contains 13 residues. CDR1 and CDR2 from the germline V gene are SGHTA and FQGNSA. The CDR3 protein is CASSLVGIGELFF.

The CDR3 protein is CASSLNVGGQETQYF. The V call is TRBV5-1, the J call TRBJ2-5. This CDR3 comprises 15 residues. Looked up from germline, CDR1 is SGHRS and CDR2 is YFSETQ.

V gene TRBV5-5 combines with J gene TRBJ2-1; TCRdb picks TRBD1, but there is no DNA to check that call. CDR3 length: 16 residues. Germline lookup yields CDR1 SGHKS and CDR2 YYEKEE (reference sequence). CDR3 in amino acids: CASSLEDRPSYNEQFF.

The chain combines TRBV28 with TRBJ2-5; TCRdb picks TRBD2, but there is no DNA to check that call. The CDR3 totals 18 residues. Germline values: CDR1 MDHEN, CDR2 SYDVKM. The chain's CDR3 is CASSSRGILAGNQETQYF.

The V and J genes are TRBV12-3 or TRBV12-4 and TRBJ2-1; TCRdb reports TRBD1, a call that lacks DNA to check it against. This CDR3 is 15 amino acids long. CDR3 in amino acids: CASSLRAPPVNEQFF.

The V and J genes are TRBV4-3 and TRBJ1-1. The CDR3 spans 13 residues. Germline V gives CDR1 LGHNA, CDR2 YSLEER. The chain's CDR3 is CASSQSGTSEAFF.